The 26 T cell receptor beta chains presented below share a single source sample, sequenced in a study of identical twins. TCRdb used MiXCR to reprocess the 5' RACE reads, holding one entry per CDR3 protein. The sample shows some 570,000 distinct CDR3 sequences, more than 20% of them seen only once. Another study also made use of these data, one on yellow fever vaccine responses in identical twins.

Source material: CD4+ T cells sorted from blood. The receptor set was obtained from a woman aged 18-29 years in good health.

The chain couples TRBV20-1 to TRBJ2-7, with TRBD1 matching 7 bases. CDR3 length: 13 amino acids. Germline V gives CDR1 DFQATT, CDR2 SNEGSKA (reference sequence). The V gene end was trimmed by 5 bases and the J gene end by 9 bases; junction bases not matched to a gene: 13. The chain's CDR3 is CSAPSDRSMRQYF. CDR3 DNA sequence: TGCAGTGCTCCCTCGGACAGGAGTATGCGGCAGTACTTC.

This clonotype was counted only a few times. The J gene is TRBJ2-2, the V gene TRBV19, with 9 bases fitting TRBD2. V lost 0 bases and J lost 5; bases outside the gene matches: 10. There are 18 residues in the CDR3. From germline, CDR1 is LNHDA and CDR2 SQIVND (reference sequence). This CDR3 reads CASSIEGGLAGRTGELFF. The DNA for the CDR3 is TGTGCCAGTAGTATAGAGGGCGGGCTAGCGGGAAGGACCGGGGAGCTGTTTTTT.

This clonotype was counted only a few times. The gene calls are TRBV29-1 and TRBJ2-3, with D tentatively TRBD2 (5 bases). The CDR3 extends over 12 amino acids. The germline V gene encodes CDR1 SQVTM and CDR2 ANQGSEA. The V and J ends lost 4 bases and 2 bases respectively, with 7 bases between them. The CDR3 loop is CSVALATDTQYF. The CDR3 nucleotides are TGCAGCGTTGCCCTAGCCACAGATACGCAGTATTTT.

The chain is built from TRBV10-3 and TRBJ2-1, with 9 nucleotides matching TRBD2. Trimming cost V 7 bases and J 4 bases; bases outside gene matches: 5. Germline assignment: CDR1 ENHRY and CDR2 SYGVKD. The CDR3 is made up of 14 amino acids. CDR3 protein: CAIKGSGSYNEQFF. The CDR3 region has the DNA TGTGCCATCAAAGGTAGCGGGAGTTACAATGAGCAGTTCTTC.

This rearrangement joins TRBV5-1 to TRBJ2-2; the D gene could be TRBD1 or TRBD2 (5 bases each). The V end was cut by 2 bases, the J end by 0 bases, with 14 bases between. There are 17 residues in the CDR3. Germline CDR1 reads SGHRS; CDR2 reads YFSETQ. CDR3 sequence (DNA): TGCGCCAGCAGCTTAAGGGAGAGACAGTCGAACACCGGGGAGCTGTTTTTT. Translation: CASSLRERQSNTGELFF.

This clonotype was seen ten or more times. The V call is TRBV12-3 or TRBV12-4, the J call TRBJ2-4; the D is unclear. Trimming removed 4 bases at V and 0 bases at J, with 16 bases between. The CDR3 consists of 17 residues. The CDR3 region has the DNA TGTGCCAGCAGTTCCCCCCTAGGTCGGCTAGCCAAAAACATTCAGTACTTC. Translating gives CASSSPLGRLAKNIQYF.

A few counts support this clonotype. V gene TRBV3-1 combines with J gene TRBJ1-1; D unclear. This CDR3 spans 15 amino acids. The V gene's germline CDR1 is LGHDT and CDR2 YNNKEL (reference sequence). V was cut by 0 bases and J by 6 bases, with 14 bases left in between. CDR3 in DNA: TGTGCCAGCAGCCAAGAATTAGTGAGTTTTCCTGAAGCTTTCTTT. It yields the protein CASSQELVSFPEAFF. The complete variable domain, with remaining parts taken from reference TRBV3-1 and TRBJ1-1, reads DTAVSQTPKYLVTQMGNDKSIKCEQNLGHDTMYWYKQDSKKFLKIMFSYNNKELIINETVPNRFSPKSPDKAHLNLHINSLELGDSAVYFCASSQELVSFPEAFFGQGTRLTVV.

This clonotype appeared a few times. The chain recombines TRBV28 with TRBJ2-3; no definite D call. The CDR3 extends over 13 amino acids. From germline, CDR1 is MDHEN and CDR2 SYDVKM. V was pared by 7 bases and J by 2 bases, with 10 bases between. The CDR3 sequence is CASKDSATDTQYF. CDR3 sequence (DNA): TGTGCCAGCAAGGATTCGGCCACAGATACGCAGTATTTT.

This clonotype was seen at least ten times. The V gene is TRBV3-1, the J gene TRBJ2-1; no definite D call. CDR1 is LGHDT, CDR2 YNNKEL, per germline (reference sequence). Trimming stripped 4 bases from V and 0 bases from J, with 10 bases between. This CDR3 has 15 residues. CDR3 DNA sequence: TGTGCCAGCAGCCTAGACACACTCTCCTACAATGAGCAGTTCTTC. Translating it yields CASSLDTLSYNEQFF.

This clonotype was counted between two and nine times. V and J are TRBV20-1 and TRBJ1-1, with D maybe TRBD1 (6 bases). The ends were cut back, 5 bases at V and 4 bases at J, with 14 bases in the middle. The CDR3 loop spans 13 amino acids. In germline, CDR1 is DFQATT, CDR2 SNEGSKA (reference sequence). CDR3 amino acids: CSAPKGGGTEAFF. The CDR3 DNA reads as TGCAGTGCTCCGAAGGGGGGCGGCACTGAAGCTTTCTTT.

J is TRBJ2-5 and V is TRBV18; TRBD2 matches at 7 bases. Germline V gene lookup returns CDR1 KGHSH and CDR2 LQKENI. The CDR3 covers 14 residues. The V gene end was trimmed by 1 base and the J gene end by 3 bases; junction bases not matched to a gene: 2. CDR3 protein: CASSPQAGKETQYF. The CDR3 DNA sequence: TGTGCCAGCTCACCACAAGCGGGGAAAGAGACCCAGTACTTC.

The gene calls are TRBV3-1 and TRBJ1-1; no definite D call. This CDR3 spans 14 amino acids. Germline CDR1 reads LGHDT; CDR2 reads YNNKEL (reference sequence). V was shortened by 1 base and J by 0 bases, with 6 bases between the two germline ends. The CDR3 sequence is CASSQVGVNTEAFF. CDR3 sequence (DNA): TGTGCCAGCAGCCAAGTTGGAGTGAACACTGAAGCTTTCTTT.

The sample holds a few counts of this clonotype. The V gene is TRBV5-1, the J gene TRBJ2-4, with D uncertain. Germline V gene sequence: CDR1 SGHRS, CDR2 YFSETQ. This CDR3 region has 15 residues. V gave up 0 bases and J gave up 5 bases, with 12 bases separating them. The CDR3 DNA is TGCGCCAGCAGCTTGGGCCCCGAACAGCAAAACATTCAGTACTTC. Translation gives CASSLGPEQQNIQYF. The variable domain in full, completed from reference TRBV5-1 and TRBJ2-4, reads KAGVTQTPRYLIKTRGQQVTLSCSPISGHRSVSWYQQTPGQGLQFLFEYFSETQRNKGNFPGRFSGRQFSNSRSEMNVSTLELGDSALYLCASSLGPEQQNIQYFGAGTRLSVL.

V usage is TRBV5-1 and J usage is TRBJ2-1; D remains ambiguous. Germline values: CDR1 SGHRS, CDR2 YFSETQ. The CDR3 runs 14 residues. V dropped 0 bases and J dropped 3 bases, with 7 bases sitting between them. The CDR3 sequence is CASSLVADYNEQFF. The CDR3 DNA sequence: TGCGCCAGCAGCTTGGTTGCAGACTACAATGAGCAGTTCTTC.

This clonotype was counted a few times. The DNA of the CDR3 is TGCGCCAGCAGCCTAAGGACTAGCGGGATGGGGAGTGAGCAGTTCTTC. Its translation is CASSLRTSGMGSEQFF. The genes are TRBV5-1 and TRBJ2-1; 12 bases agree with TRBD2. Germline loops: CDR1 SGHRS, CDR2 YFSETQ. V lost 4 bases and J lost 9; bases outside the gene matches: 11. The CDR3 runs to 16 residues.

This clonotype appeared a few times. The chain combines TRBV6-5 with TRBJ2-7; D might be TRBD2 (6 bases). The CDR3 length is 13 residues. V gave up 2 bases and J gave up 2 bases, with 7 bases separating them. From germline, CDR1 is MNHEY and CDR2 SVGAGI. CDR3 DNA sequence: TGTGCCAGCAGTTACGGGGGGACCTACGAGCAGTACGTC. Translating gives CASSYGGTYEQYV.

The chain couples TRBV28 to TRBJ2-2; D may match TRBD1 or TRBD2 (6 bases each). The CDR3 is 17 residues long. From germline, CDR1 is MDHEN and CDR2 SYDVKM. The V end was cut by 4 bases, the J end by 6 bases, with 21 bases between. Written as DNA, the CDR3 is TGTGCCAGCAGTTCAACTCGTGGGGGGCGCTTCCCCGGGGAGCTGTTTTTT. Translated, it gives CASSSTRGGRFPGELFF.

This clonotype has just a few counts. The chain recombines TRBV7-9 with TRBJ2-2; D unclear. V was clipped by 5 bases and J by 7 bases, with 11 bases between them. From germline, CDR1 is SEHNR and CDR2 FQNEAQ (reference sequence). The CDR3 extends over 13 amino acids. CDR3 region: CASSKTENGELFF. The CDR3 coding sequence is TGTGCCAGCAGCAAAACAGAGAACGGGGAGCTGTTTTTT.

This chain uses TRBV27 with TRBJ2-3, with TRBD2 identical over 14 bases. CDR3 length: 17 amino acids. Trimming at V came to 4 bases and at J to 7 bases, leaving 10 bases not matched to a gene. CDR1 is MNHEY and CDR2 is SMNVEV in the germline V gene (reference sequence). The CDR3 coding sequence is TGTGCCAGCAGTTCACAACAGACTAGCGGGGGGGCGTATACGCAGTATTTT. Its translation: CASSSQQTSGGAYTQYF.

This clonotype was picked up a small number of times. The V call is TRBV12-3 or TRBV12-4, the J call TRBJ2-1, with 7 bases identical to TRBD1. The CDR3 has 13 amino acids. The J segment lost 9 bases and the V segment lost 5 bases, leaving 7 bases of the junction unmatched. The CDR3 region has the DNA TGTGCCAGCAGTGTGACAGGGCGAACTGAGCAGTTCTTC. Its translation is CASSVTGRTEQFF.

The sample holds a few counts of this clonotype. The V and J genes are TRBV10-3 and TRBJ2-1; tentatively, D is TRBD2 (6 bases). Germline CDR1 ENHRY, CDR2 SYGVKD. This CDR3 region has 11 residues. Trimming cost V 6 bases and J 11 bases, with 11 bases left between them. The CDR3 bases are TGTGCCATCAGCACGGGACTTCAGCAGTTCTTC. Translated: CAISTGLQQFF.

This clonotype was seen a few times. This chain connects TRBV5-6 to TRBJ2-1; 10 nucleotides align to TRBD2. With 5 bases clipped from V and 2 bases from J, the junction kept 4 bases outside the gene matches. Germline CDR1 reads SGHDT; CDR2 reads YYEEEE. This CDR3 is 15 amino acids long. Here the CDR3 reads CASRSSGGPYNEQFF. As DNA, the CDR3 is TGTGCCAGCAGGTCTAGCGGGGGCCCCTACAATGAGCAGTTCTTC.

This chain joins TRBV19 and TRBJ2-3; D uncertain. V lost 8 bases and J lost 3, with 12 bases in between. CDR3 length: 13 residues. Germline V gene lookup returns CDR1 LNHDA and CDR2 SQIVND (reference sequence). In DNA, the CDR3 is TGTGCCAGTGGGGATCAAGGAACAGATACGCAGTATTTT. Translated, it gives CASGDQGTDTQYF.

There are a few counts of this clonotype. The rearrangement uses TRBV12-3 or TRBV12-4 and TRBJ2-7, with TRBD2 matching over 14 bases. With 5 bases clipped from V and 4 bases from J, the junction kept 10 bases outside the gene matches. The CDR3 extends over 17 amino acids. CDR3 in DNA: TGTGCCAGCAGTCCCCCGGGACTAGCGGGGGAATCTTACGAGCAGTACGTC. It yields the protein CASSPPGLAGESYEQYV.

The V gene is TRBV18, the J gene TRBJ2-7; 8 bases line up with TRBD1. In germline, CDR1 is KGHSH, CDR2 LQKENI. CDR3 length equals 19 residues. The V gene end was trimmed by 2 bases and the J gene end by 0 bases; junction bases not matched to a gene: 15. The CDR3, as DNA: TGTGCCAGCTCACCATTTCCGGGACAGGTCATAAGGAGCTCCTACGAGCAGTACTTC. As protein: CASSPFPGQVIRSSYEQYF.

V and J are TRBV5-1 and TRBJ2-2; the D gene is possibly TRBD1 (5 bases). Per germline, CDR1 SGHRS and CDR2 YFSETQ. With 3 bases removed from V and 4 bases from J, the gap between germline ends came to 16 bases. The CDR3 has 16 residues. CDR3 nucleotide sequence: TGCGCCAGCAGCTCCCCGGGTTATGGGGCCACCGGGGAGCTGTTTTTT. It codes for CASSSPGYGATGELFF.